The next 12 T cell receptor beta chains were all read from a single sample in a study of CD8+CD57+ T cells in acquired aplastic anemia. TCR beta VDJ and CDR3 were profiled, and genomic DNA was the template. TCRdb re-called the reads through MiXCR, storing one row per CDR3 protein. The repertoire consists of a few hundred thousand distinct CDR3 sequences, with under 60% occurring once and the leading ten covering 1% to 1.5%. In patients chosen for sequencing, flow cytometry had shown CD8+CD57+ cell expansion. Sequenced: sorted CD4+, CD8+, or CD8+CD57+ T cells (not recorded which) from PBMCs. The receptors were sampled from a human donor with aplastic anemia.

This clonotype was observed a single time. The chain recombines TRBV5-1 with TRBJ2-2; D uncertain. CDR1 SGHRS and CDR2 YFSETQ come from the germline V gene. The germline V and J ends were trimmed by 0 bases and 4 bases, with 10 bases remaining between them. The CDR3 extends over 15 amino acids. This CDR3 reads CASSLADQPTGELFF. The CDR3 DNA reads TGCGCCAGCAGCTTGGCAGACCAGCCCACCGGGGAGCTGTTTTTT.

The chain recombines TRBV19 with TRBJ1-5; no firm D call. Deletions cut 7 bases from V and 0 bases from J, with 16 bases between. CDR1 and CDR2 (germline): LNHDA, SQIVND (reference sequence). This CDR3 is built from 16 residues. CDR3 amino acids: CASTLLFGDSNQPQHF. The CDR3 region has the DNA TGTGCCAGTACCCTTCTGTTCGGGGATAGCAATCAGCCCCAGCATTTT.

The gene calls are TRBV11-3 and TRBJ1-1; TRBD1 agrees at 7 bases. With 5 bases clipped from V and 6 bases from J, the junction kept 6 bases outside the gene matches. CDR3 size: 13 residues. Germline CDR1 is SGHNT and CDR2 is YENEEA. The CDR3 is CASSPGTVSEAFF. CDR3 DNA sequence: TGTGCCAGCAGCCCTGGGACAGTGTCTGAAGCTTTCTTT.

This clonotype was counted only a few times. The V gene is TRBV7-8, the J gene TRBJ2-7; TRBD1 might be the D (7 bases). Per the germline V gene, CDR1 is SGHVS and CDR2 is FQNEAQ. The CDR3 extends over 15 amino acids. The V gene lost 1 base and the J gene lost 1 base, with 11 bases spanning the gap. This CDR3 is CASSLDRGGSYEQYF. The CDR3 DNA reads TGTGCCAGCAGCTTAGACAGGGGAGGTTCCTACGAGCAGTACTTC.

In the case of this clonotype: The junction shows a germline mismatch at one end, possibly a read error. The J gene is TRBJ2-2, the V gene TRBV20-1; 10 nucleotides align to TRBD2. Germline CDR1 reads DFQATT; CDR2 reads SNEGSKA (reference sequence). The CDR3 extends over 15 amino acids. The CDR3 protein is CSDPGPAGGTGELFF. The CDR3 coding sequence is TGCAGTGACCCGGGACCAGCGGGAGGGACCGGGGAGCTGTTCTTT.

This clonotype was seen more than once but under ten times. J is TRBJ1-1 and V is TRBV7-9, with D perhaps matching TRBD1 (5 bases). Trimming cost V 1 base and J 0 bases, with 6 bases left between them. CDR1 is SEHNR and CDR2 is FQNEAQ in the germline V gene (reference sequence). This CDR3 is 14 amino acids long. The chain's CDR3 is CASSLGGLNTEAFF. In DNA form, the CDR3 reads TGTGCCAGCAGCTTAGGGGGGTTGAACACTGAAGCTTTCTTT.

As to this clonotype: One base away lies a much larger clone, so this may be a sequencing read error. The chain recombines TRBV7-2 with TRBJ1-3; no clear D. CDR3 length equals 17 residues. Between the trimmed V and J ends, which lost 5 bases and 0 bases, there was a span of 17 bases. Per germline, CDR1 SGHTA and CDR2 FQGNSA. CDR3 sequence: CASSHSGRLISGNTIYF. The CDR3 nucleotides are TGTGCCAGCAGCCATAGTGGCAGGCTAATCTCTGGAAACACCATATATTTT.

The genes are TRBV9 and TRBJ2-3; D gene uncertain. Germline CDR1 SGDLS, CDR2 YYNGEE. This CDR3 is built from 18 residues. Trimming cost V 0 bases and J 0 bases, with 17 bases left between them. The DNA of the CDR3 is TGTGCCAGCAGCGTAGGTGTTTTGACTCACACTAGCACAGATACGCAGTATTTT. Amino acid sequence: CASSVGVLTHTSTDTQYF. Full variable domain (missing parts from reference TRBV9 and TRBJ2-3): DSGVTQTPKHLITATGQRVTLRCSPRSGDLSVYWYQQSLDQGLQFLIQYYNGEERAKGNILERFSAQQFPDLHSELNLSSLELGDSALYFCASSVGVLTHTSTDTQYFGPGTRLTVL.

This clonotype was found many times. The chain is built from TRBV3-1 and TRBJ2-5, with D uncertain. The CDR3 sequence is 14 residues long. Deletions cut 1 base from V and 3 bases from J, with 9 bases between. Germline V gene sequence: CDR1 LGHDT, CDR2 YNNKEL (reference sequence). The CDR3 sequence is CASSQGVTEETQYF. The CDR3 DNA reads TGTGCCAGCAGCCAAGGTGTAACAGAAGAGACCCAGTACTTC.

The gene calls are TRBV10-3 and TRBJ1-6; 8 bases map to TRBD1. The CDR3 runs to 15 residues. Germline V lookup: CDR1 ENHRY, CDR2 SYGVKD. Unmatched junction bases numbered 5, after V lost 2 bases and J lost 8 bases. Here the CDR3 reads CAISEGSTGDSPLHF. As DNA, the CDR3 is TGTGCCATCAGTGAGGGGTCGACAGGGGATTCACCCCTCCACTTT.

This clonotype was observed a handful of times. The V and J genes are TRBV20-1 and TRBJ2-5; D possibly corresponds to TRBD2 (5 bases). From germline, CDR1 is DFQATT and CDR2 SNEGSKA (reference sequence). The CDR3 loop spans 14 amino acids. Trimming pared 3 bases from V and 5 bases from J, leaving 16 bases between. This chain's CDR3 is CSARGGGPGETQYF. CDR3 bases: TGCAGTGCTAGGGGTGGTGGGCCGGGGGAGACCCAGTACTTC.

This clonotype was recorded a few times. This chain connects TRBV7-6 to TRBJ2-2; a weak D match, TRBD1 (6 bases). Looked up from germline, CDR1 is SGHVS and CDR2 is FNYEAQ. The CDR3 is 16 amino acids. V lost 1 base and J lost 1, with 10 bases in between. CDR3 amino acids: CASSLVQGGNTGELFF. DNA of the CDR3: TGTGCCAGCAGCTTAGTACAGGGCGGGAACACCGGGGAGCTGTTTTTT.